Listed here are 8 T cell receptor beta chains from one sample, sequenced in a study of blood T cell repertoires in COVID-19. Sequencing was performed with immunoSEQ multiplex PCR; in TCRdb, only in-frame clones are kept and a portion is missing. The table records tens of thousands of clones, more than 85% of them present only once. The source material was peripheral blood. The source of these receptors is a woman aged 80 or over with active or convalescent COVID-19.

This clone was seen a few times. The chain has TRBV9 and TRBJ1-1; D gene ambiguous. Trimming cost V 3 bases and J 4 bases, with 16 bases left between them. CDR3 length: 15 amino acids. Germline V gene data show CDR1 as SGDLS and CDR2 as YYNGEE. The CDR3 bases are TGTGCCAGCAGCGCCTCAGTGACCCCGGGCACTGAAGCTTTCTTT. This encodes CASSASVTPGTEAFF. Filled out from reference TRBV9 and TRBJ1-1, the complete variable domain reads DSGVTQTPKHLITATGQRVTLRCSPRSGDLSVYWYQQSLDQGLQFLIQYYNGEERAKGNILERFSAQQFPDLHSELNLSSLELGDSALYFCASSASVTPGTEAFFGQGTRLTVV.

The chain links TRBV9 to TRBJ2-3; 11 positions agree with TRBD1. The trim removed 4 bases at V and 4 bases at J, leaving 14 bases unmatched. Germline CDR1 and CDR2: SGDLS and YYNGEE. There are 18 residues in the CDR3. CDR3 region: CASSNVGVGQGAADTQYF. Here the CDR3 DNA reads TGTGCCAGCAGCAACGTAGGTGTAGGACAGGGGGCGGCAGATACGCAGTATTTT.

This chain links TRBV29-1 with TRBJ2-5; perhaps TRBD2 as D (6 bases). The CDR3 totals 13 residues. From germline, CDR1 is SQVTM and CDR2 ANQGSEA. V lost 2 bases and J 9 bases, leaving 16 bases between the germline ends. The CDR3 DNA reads TGCAGCGTTGAAACCGCGCGCAGGGAGGCCCAGTACTTC. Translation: CSVETARREAQYF.

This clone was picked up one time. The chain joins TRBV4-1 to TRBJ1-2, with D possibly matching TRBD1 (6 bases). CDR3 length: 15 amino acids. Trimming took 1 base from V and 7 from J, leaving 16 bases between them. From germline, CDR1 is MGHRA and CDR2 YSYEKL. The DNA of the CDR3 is TGCGCCAGCAGCCAAGTAGAGGTAACAGGGTCTGGCTACACCTTC. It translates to CASSQVEVTGSGYTF.

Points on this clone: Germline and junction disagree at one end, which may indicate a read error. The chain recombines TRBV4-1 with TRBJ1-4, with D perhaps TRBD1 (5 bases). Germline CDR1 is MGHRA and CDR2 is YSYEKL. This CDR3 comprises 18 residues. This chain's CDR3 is CVSSHTGGLGTTNEKLFF. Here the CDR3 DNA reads TGCGTCAGCAGCCATACGGGGGGATTGGGGACAACTAATGAAAAACTGTTTTTT.

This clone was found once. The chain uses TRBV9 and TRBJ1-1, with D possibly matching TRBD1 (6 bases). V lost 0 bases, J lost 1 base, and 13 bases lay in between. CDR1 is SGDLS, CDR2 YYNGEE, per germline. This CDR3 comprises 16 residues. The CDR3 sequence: CASSVGAGAWNTEAFF. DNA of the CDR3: TGTGCCAGCAGCGTAGGGGCGGGGGCGTGGAACACTGAAGCTTTCTTT.

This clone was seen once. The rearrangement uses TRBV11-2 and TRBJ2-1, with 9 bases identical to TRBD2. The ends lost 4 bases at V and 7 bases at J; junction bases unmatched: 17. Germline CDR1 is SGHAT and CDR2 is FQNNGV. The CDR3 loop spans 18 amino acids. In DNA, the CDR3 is TGTGCCAGCAGCTCAAATAGAGCTATAGCGGGGGCGGGTAATGAGCAGTTCTTC. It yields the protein CASSSNRAIAGAGNEQFF.

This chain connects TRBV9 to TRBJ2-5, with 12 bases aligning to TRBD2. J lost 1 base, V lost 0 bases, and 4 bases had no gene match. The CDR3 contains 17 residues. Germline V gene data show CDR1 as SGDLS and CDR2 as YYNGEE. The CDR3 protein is CASSVDPSGGAQETQYF. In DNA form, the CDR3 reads TGTGCCAGCAGCGTAGATCCTAGCGGGGGGGCCCAAGAGACCCAGTACTTC.